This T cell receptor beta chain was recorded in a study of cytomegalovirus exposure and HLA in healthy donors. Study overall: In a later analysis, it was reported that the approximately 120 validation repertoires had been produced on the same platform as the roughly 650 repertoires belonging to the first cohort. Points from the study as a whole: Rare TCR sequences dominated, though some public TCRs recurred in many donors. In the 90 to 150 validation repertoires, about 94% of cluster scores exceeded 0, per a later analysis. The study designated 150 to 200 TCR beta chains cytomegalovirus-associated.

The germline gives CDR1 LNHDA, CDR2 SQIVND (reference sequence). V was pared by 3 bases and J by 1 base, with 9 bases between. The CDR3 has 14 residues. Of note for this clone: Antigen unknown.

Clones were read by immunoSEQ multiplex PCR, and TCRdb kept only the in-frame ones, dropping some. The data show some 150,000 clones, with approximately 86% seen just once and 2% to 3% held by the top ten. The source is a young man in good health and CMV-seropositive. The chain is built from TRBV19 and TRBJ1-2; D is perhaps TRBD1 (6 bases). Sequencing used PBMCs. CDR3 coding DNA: TGTGCCAGTAGTATCGGACAGATTAACTATGGCTACACCTTC. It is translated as CASSIGQINYGYTF.